The 11 T cell receptor beta chains given below trace back to one sample, sequenced in a study of early T cells in non-severe SARS-CoV-2 infection. TCRdb passed the 5' RACE reads through MiXCR, listing each CDR3 protein once. Altogether thousands of distinct CDR3 sequences are present, about 5% being singletons, with the ten largest covering more than 9.5%. Material for sequencing was whole blood. These receptors were collected from an adult who was a healthcare worker with PCR-confirmed SARS-CoV-2 infection or an uninfected control (not recorded which).

In this sample, this clonotype is medium-sized. The chain links TRBV19 to TRBJ1-1; D possibly corresponds to TRBD1 (5 bases). The ends were cut back, 6 bases at V and 6 bases at J, with 8 bases in the middle. CDR3 length: 11 residues. Per germline, CDR1 LNHDA and CDR2 SQIVND (reference sequence). CDR3 coding DNA: TGTGCCAGTAGATTAGGGGCTGAAGCTTTCTTT. It codes for CASRLGAEAFF.

By sample fraction, this clonotype is medium-sized (0.01 to 0.1%). The chain employs TRBV19 and TRBJ1-5, with a possible D match to TRBD1 (5 bases). Trimming removed 9 bases from V and 2 bases from J, with 17 bases in between. There are 15 residues in the CDR3. Germline lookup yields CDR1 LNHDA and CDR2 SQIVND (reference sequence). The CDR3 region is CASRRGASGNQPQHF. As DNA, the CDR3 is TGTGCCAGCCGGCGAGGGGCGTCCGGCAATCAGCCCCAGCATTTT. The variable domain in full, with the rest retrieved from reference TRBV19 and TRBJ1-5, is DGGITQSPKYLFRKEGQNVTLSCEQNLNHDAMYWYRQDPGQGLRLIYYSQIVNDFQKGDIAEGYSVSREKKESFPLTVTSAQKNPTAFYLCASRRGASGNQPQHFGDGTRLSIL.

J is TRBJ2-5 and V is TRBV7-2; D remains unclear. Germline V gene lookup returns CDR1 SGHTA and CDR2 FQGNSA. Trimming left V 5 bases short and J 2 bases short, with 12 bases between. The CDR3 runs 14 residues. CDR3 bases: TGTGCCAGCAGCCCTTGGCGGCGGCAAGAGACCCAGTACTTC. It codes for CASSPWRRQETQYF. Combining the CDR3 with reference TRBV7-2 and TRBJ2-5 gives the whole variable domain GAGVSQSPSNKVTEKGKDVELRCDPISGHTALYWYRQSLGQGLEFLIYFQGNSAPDKSGLPSDRFSAERTGGSVSTLTIQRTQQEDSAVYLCASSPWRRQETQYFGPGTRLLVL.

By its share, this clonotype is medium-sized. This chain connects TRBV20-1 to TRBJ2-5; D perhaps matches TRBD2 (6 bases). The CDR3 runs to 14 residues. Looked up from germline, CDR1 is DFQATT and CDR2 is SNEGSKA (reference sequence). V was trimmed by 0 bases and J by 7 bases, leaving 15 bases between them. The CDR3 region is CSARDHQGGWTQYF. DNA of the CDR3: TGCAGTGCTAGAGATCACCAGGGAGGTTGGACCCAGTACTTC.

By sample share, this clonotype is medium-sized. The chain combines TRBV29-1 with TRBJ2-1, with D unresolved. CDR1 SQVTM and CDR2 ANQGSEA come from the germline V gene. CDR3 length: 9 amino acids. With 3 bases removed from V and 15 bases from J, the gap between germline ends came to 9 bases. In DNA form, the CDR3 reads TGCAGCGTTGAGGGCCCCTTGTTCTTC. Translating gives CSVEGPLFF.

By share, this clonotype counts as medium-sized. The V call is TRBV6-1, the J call TRBJ2-7; the D is unclear. The CDR3 spans 13 residues. Germline loops: CDR1 MNHNS, CDR2 SASEGT. Trimming cost V 2 bases and J 4 bases, with 9 bases left between them. CDR3 sequence: CASSETTLYEQYV. The CDR3 DNA reads TGTGCCAGCAGTGAAACGACCTTATACGAGCAGTACGTC.

There are many counts of this clonotype. The gene calls are TRBV19 and TRBJ2-1, with D possibly matching TRBD2 (6 bases). The V end was cut by 4 bases, the J end by 4 bases, with 11 bases between. The V gene's germline CDR1 is LNHDA and CDR2 SQIVND (reference sequence). This CDR3 is 14 amino acids long. CDR3 sequence (DNA): TGTGCCAGTAGTAGGGGGGTTAATTACAATGAGCAGTTCTTC. Protein: CASSRGVNYNEQFF.

This clonotype was seen at least ten times. The V gene is TRBV11-2, the J gene TRBJ2-1, with TRBD2 identical over 11 bases. V shed 5 bases and J 9 bases; nucleotides not matched to a gene: 9. The germline V gene encodes CDR1 SGHAT and CDR2 FQNNGV. There are 15 residues in the CDR3. DNA for the CDR3: TGTGCCAGCAGCCCTACTAGCGGGAGTCATGTTGAGCAGTTCTTC. Translated: CASSPTSGSHVEQFF. The complete variable domain, with remaining parts taken from reference TRBV11-2 and TRBJ2-1, reads EAGVAQSPRYKIIEKRQSVAFWCNPISGHATLYWYQQILGQGPKLLIQFQNNGVVDDSQLPKDRFSAERLKGVDSTLKIQPAKLEDSAVYLCASSPTSGSHVEQFFGPGTRLTVL.

This clonotype came up many times. The J gene is TRBJ1-1, the V gene TRBV29-1; 7 bases are a match to TRBD1. The germline CDR1 and CDR2 sequences are SQVTM and ANQGSEA. The CDR3 is 14 amino acids. V gave up 6 bases and J gave up 0 bases; unmatched junction bases: 7. The CDR3 protein is CSVNRGAMNTEAFF. The CDR3 region has the DNA TGCAGCGTGAACAGGGGCGCCATGAACACTGAAGCTTTCTTT. The variable domain in full, with the rest retrieved from reference TRBV29-1 and TRBJ1-1, is SAVISQKPSRDICQRGTSLTIQCQVDSQVTMMFWYRQQPGQSLTLIATANQGSEATYESGFVIDKFPISRPNLTFSTLTVSNMSPEDSSIYLCSVNRGAMNTEAFFGQGTRLTVV.

The chain combines TRBV20-1 with TRBJ1-1; D might be TRBD1 (5 bases). This CDR3 has 11 residues. Per germline, CDR1 DFQATT and CDR2 SNEGSKA (reference sequence). V gave up 3 bases and J gave up 8 bases, with 10 bases separating them. The CDR3 DNA follows: TGCAGTGCTAGCAGGGTGGGCGAAGCTTTCTTT. Translation gives CSASRVGEAFF.

This clonotype is deemed medium-sized. This CDR3 is CASSSWDRGGAEAFF. CDR3 nucleotides: TGTGCCAGCAGCTCCTGGGACAGGGGAGGCGCTGAAGCTTTCTTT. The chain couples TRBV7-9 to TRBJ1-1; 10 nucleotides match TRBD1. V trimming: 4 bases; J trimming: 6 bases; junction bases outside the gene matches: 8. The V gene's germline CDR1 is SEHNR and CDR2 FQNEAQ (reference sequence). CDR3 size: 15 residues.